This T cell receptor (beta chain) stems from a study of spatial heterogeneity in lung cancer. At the level of the study: Sequencing consistently turned up more beta-chain sequences than alpha-chain sequences.

Study outcomes and limitations: Expanded alpha and beta TCR counts within tumors tracked tumor mutation counts.

Time point denoted: sample taken at primary tumor resection. This clonotype was recorded at least ten times. The target antigen is unknown. The CDR3 totals 13 residues. Germline CDR1 and CDR2: SGHAT and FQNNGV. V was pared by 6 bases and J by 3 bases, with 12 bases between. One entry per CDR3 protein, called by TCRdb with MiXCR from the 5' RACE reads. The table shows 4,500 to 6,000 distinct CDR3 sequences, with around 7.4% occurring only once. This sequence originates from a female donor with early-stage non-small cell lung cancer. This chain connects TRBV11-2 to TRBJ2-7; either TRBD1 or TRBD2 may supply D (5 bases each). Source: lung tumor tissue, taken at surgery. The CDR3 here is CASRAGANYEQYF. The CDR3 DNA reads as TGTGCCAGCAGGGCCGGGGCCAACTACGAGCAGTACTTC.